The next 27 T cell receptor beta chains were all read from a single sample in a study of cytomegalovirus exposure and HLA in healthy donors. With 60 Vbeta and 13 Jbeta primers, the PCR was carried out. Some clones are missing from TCRdb's copy, which holds only in-frame ones; the method was immunoSEQ multiplex PCR. The sample holds roughly 120,000 clones. The sample comprised PBMCs. All receptors come from a man aged 18 to 29 in good health and CMV-seronegative.

This rearrangement joins TRBV7-2 to TRBJ1-2; unclear D gene. The germline CDR1 and CDR2 sequences are SGHTA and FQGNSA. V gave up 3 bases and J gave up 4 bases, with 12 bases separating them. The CDR3 spans 14 residues. The chain's CDR3 is CASSLAGRGYGYTF. In DNA, the CDR3 is TGTGCCAGCAGCTTGGCTGGCCGGGGCTATGGCTACACCTTC.

V gene TRBV29-1 combines with J gene TRBJ1-2, with D unresolved. This CDR3 region has 13 residues. Germline V gene lookup returns CDR1 SQVTM and CDR2 ANQGSEA. Trimming left V 4 bases short and J 3 bases short, with 12 bases between. The CDR3 here is CSVGGPGYYGYTF. The CDR3 nucleotides read TGCAGCGTTGGCGGGCCAGGATACTATGGCTACACCTTC.

In DNA, the CDR3 is TGTGCCATCAGTGACAGACAGGGGGACACTGAAGCTTTCTTT. The encoded protein is CAISDRQGDTEAFF. The rearrangement links TRBV10-3 to TRBJ1-1, with 9 bases aligning to TRBD1. The CDR3 totals 14 residues. The germline V gene has CDR1 ENHRY and CDR2 SYGVKD. The ends lost 3 bases at V and 3 bases at J; junction bases unmatched: 2.

The J gene is TRBJ1-1, the V gene TRBV5-1; 10 bases agree with TRBD1. This CDR3 spans 16 amino acids. The J segment lost 7 bases and the V segment lost 0 bases, leaving 9 bases of the junction unmatched. Germline values: CDR1 SGHRS, CDR2 YFSETQ. CDR3 DNA: TGCGCCAGCAGCTTGGGGTTTGGGACAGGGGATTTTGAAGCTTTCTTT. Its translation is CASSLGFGTGDFEAFF.

The chain carries TRBV6-5 and TRBJ2-7, with 11 bases fitting TRBD1. The CDR3 is 16 amino acids. The V and J ends lost 4 bases and 3 bases, in that order; junction bases with no gene match: 8. In germline, CDR1 is MNHEY, CDR2 SVGAGI. The CDR3 DNA follows: TGTGCCAGCAGTTTCGAACGGACAGGGGGCGGCTACGAGCAGTACTTC. As protein: CASSFERTGGGYEQYF.

The chain recombines TRBV19 with TRBJ2-7, with TRBD1 as a possible D gene (6 bases). The CDR3 contains 15 residues. Germline V gives CDR1 LNHDA, CDR2 SQIVND (reference sequence). Trimming took off 6 bases at V and 1 base at J, with 16 bases between the two ends. The CDR3 loop reads CASSVTQGKSYEQYF. CDR3 nucleotide sequence: TGTGCCAGTAGCGTGACTCAGGGGAAATCCTACGAGCAGTACTTC.

The chain has TRBV5-1 and TRBJ1-1; 9 bases fit TRBD1. With 4 bases clipped from V and 5 bases from J, the junction kept 9 bases outside the gene matches. The germline CDR1 and CDR2 sequences are SGHRS and YFSETQ. The length of the CDR3 is 15 residues. The CDR3 DNA reads as TGCGCCAGCAGCCGATGGACAGGGGTCGTAACTGAAGCTTTCTTT. It encodes CASSRWTGVVTEAFF.

The rearrangement joins TRBV6-5 to TRBJ1-1, with TRBD1 identical over 8 bases. CDR3 length: 14 amino acids. With V trimmed by 6 bases and J by 1 base, 4 bases remained unmatched. Germline V gene lookup returns CDR1 MNHEY and CDR2 SVGAGI. The chain's CDR3 is CASREQGGNTEAFF. CDR3 DNA sequence: TGTGCCAGCAGGGAACAGGGGGGGAACACTGAAGCTTTCTTT.

The chain combines TRBV29-1 with TRBJ2-1; maybe TRBD2 (6 bases). Germline-derived CDR1 and CDR2 are SQVTM and ANQGSEA. Deletions cut 7 bases from V and 4 bases from J, with 14 bases between. CDR3 size: 13 residues. The DNA for the CDR3 is TGCAGCGCCAACCTAGCGTATTACAATGAGCAGTTCTTC. It encodes CSANLAYYNEQFF.

V gene TRBV14 combines with J gene TRBJ1-2; 7 bases are a match to TRBD1. V was pared by 1 base and J by 0 bases, with 5 bases of the junction left unmatched. Germline CDR1 SGHDN, CDR2 FVKESK. CDR3 length: 16 residues. Written as DNA, the CDR3 is TGTGCCAGCAGCCAAGTTAGACAGGGAGCTAACTATGGCTACACCTTC. Protein sequence: CASSQVRQGANYGYTF.

The chain carries TRBV5-6 and TRBJ2-5; TRBD2 agrees at 9 bases. The DNA end is more similar to TRBJ2-7, so the J call may be wrong. Per the germline V gene, CDR1 is SGHDT and CDR2 is YYEEEE. The CDR3 consists of 15 residues. The CDR3 nucleotides read TGTGCCAGCAGCTCCGGAGTAGCGGGAGCCTACGAGCAGTACTTC. Protein sequence: CASSSGVAGAYEQYF.

The rearrangement uses TRBV19 and TRBJ2-3; tentatively, D is TRBD2 (5 bases). The germline CDR1 and CDR2 sequences are LNHDA and SQIVND (reference sequence). Trimming took 5 bases from V and 2 from J, leaving 14 bases between them. This CDR3 comprises 15 residues. CDR3 amino acids: CASSLGLHATDTQYF. The CDR3 DNA is TGTGCCAGTAGTTTAGGACTTCACGCCACAGATACGCAGTATTTT.

This chain links TRBV6-5 with TRBJ2-3; D is perhaps TRBD1 (5 bases). CDR3 size: 14 residues. The V gene's germline CDR1 is MNHEY and CDR2 SVGAGI. V was clipped by 2 bases and J by 3 bases, with 9 bases between them. Here the CDR3 DNA reads TGTGCCAGCAGTTACAGGGGAATTACAGATACGCAGTATTTT. Protein product: CASSYRGITDTQYF.

The V and J genes are TRBV30 and TRBJ1-3, with TRBD1 as a possible D gene (5 bases). This CDR3 is 14 amino acids long. The germline V and J ends were trimmed by 5 bases and 7 bases, with 18 bases remaining between them. Germline CDR1 and CDR2: GTSNPN and SVGIG (reference sequence). The CDR3 spells CAWARWGVGNTIYF. CDR3 DNA: TGTGCCTGGGCCCGGTGGGGCGTGGGTAACACCATATATTTT.

The gene calls are TRBV6-5 and TRBJ1-2, with a possible D match to TRBD1 (5 bases). Trimming removed 4 bases from V and 4 bases from J, with 13 bases in between. The CDR3 is 14 amino acids. The germline gives CDR1 MNHEY, CDR2 SVGAGI. CDR3 in DNA: TGTGCCAGCAGTTTGAATAGTGACAGCTATGGCTACACCTTC. Its translation: CASSLNSDSYGYTF.

The chain uses TRBV28 and TRBJ1-2, with TRBD1 as a possible D gene (6 bases). Germline-derived CDR1 and CDR2 are MDHEN and SYDVKM. Trimming shortened V by 5 bases and J by 2 bases, and 12 bases separated the two germline ends. CDR3 length equals 14 residues. The DNA for the CDR3 is TGTGCCAGCAGTGAGATTACAGGGAACTATGGCTACACCTTC. Translation: CASSEITGNYGYTF.

The chain has TRBV21-1 and TRBJ1-1; the table gives TRBD1 as D, unverified against the DNA. TRBV21-1 is labeled a pseudogene. This CDR3 is 17 amino acids long. CDR3 DNA sequence: TGTGCCAGCAGCAAAGAGGGAGACAGGGGGGAGGACACTGAAGCTTTCTTT. Amino acids: CASSKEGDRGEDTEAFF.

The CDR3 bases are TGTGCCACCAGCAGGAGAACAGGGTTTAGAGAGACCCAGTACTTC. Translated: CATSRRTGFRETQYF. The chain uses TRBV15 and TRBJ2-5; a weak D match, TRBD1 (6 bases). In germline, CDR1 is LNHNV, CDR2 YYDKDF (reference sequence). CDR3 length: 15 amino acids. V was cut by 3 bases and J by 4 bases, with 15 bases left in between.

This sequence joins TRBV5-1 and TRBJ2-7; possibly TRBD2 for D (6 bases). Germline assignment: CDR1 SGHRS and CDR2 YFSETQ. The CDR3 contains 12 residues. The V and J ends lost 4 bases and 6 bases respectively, with 11 bases between them. The CDR3 sequence is CASSPGEAEQYF. The CDR3, as DNA: TGCGCCAGCAGCCCCGGGGAGGCCGAGCAGTACTTC.

The CDR3 nucleotides are TGTGCCACCAGACGGGACAGCGCCCTCACTGAAGCTTTCTTT. It is translated as CATRRDSALTEAFF. The chain links TRBV15 to TRBJ1-1; 7 bases match TRBD1. This CDR3 contains 14 residues. Germline-derived CDR1 and CDR2 are LNHNV and YYDKDF (reference sequence). The ends lost 6 bases at V and 4 bases at J; junction bases unmatched: 8.

Here the CDR3 DNA reads TGTGCCTGGAGTGTGAACAGGAACTATGGCTACACCTTC. Translated, it gives CAWSVNRNYGYTF. This chain uses TRBV30 with TRBJ1-2, with TRBD1 as a possible D gene (5 bases). Trimming shortened V by 0 bases and J by 2 bases, and 7 bases separated the two germline ends. CDR1 is GTSNPN and CDR2 is SVGIG in the germline V gene (reference sequence). This CDR3 region has 13 residues.

This chain joins TRBV19 and TRBJ1-2, with D possibly being TRBD1 (6 bases). V lost 9 bases and J 4 bases, leaving 21 bases between the germline ends. The CDR3 is 15 amino acids. In germline, CDR1 is LNHDA, CDR2 SQIVND (reference sequence). The CDR3 loop reads CASSQAGAGGYGYTF. CDR3 DNA sequence: TGTGCCAGCAGCCAGGCGGGGGCCGGCGGCTATGGCTACACCTTC.

V usage is TRBV6-6 and J usage is TRBJ2-7; D may be TRBD1 (5 bases). This CDR3 is 16 amino acids long. V lost 0 bases and J 2 bases, leaving 14 bases between the germline ends. Germline loops: CDR1 MNHNY, CDR2 SVGAGI (reference sequence). The CDR3 coding sequence is TGTGCCAGCAGTTACTCTAGGGGAAGGGGTGCCTACGAGCAGTACTTC. This sequence encodes CASSYSRGRGAYEQYF.

The genes are TRBV6-5 and TRBJ2-3, with 8 nucleotides matching TRBD2. Germline loops: CDR1 MNHEY, CDR2 SVGAGI. J lost 3 bases, V lost 5 bases, and 4 bases had no gene match. The CDR3 sequence is 14 residues long. The CDR3 DNA follows: TGTGCCAGCAGTATACTAGCGGAAACAGATACGCAGTATTTT. It codes for CASSILAETDTQYF.

This chain uses TRBV29-1 with TRBJ1-1, with D unresolved. CDR3 length: 12 amino acids. Germline V lookup: CDR1 SQVTM, CDR2 ANQGSEA. V was pared by 3 bases and J by 2 bases, with 7 bases between. The CDR3 nucleotides read TGCAGCGTTGATTATCTCAACACTGAAGCTTTCTTT. It codes for CSVDYLNTEAFF.

This chain joins TRBV2 and TRBJ2-1; the D gene is possibly TRBD2 (6 bases). Trimming removed 7 bases from V and 9 bases from J, with 19 bases in between. The CDR3 extends over 14 amino acids. Looked up from germline, CDR1 is SNHLY and CDR2 is FYNNEI. Here the CDR3 reads CASNPRDVRGEQFF. The CDR3 nucleotides are TGTGCCAGCAACCCCAGGGACGTGCGGGGTGAGCAGTTCTTC.

The J gene is TRBJ2-5, the V gene TRBV7-8; the D gene is possibly TRBD2 (6 bases). The DNA end favors TRBJ2-7, so the J call may be wrong. This CDR3 has 14 amino acids. Germline V gene data show CDR1 as SGHVS and CDR2 as FQNEAQ. CDR3 bases: TGTGCCAGCAGCCAACGGGACTTCCCCCACGAGCAGTACTTC. Amino acids: CASSQRDFPHEQYF.